The 24 T cell receptor beta chains presented below share a single source sample, sequenced in a study of blood T cell repertoires in COVID-19. Sequencing used immunoSEQ multiplex PCR; TCRdb keeps in-frame clones, though not all of them. The sample shows tens of thousands of clones, around 87% of them seen only once. Input material: peripheral blood. The receptor source for this set is an elderly man with active or convalescent COVID-19.

This chain connects TRBV9 to TRBJ2-3; perhaps TRBD2 as D (6 bases). V was clipped by 4 bases and J by 0 bases, with 9 bases between them. This CDR3 comprises 14 residues. CDR1 is SGDLS and CDR2 is YYNGEE in the germline V gene. The CDR3 is CASSQEGSTDTQYF. The CDR3 coding sequence is TGTGCCAGCAGCCAGGAGGGAAGCACAGATACGCAGTATTTT.

This chain joins TRBV12-3 or TRBV12-4 and TRBJ2-1; D remains unclear. This CDR3 has 11 residues. Trimming stripped 7 bases from V and 6 bases from J, with 7 bases between. The CDR3 DNA follows: TGTGCCAGCATCCGGTTCAATGAGCAGTTCTTC. This sequence encodes CASIRFNEQFF.

The chain is built from TRBV7-2 and TRBJ1-6, with 12 bases aligning to TRBD1. Per germline, CDR1 SGHTA and CDR2 FQGNSA. Trimming at V came to 1 base and at J to 14 bases, leaving 6 bases not matched to a gene. The CDR3 runs 15 residues. CDR3 loop: CASSLGGTGGWTLHF. CDR3 nucleotides: TGTGCCAGCAGCTTAGGCGGGACAGGGGGCTGGACCCTCCACTTT.

The rearrangement uses TRBV6-5 and TRBJ2-1; D might be TRBD1 (7 bases). The CDR3 is made up of 15 amino acids. The V and J ends lost 7 bases and 4 bases respectively, with 17 bases between them. Germline CDR1 MNHEY, CDR2 SVGAGI. CDR3 sequence: CASTQGGPGYNEQFF. CDR3 nucleotides: TGTGCCAGCACCCAGGGGGGACCGGGGTACAATGAGCAGTTCTTC.

This clone turned up a few times. V usage is TRBV2 and J usage is TRBJ1-2; 7 positions agree with TRBD1. Germline values: CDR1 SNHLY, CDR2 FYNNEI. Trimming at V came to 6 bases and at J to 3 bases, leaving 7 bases not matched to a gene. This CDR3 is 14 amino acids long. CDR3 DNA sequence: TGTGCCAGCAGAGGGACAGAGGATCACTATGGCTACACCTTC. This sequence encodes CASRGTEDHYGYTF.

This sequence joins TRBV29-1 and TRBJ2-3; perhaps TRBD2 as D (7 bases). The CDR3 is 13 residues long. CDR1 SQVTM and CDR2 ANQGSEA come from the germline V gene. V was trimmed by 6 bases and J by 3 bases, leaving 13 bases between them. This CDR3 is CSVLGGGTDTQYF. CDR3 nucleotide sequence: TGCAGCGTCCTAGGGGGGGGTACAGATACGCAGTATTTT.

The chain recombines TRBV12-3 or TRBV12-4 with TRBJ1-2; no clear D. Deletions cut 1 base from V and 0 bases from J, with 3 bases between. There are 13 residues in the CDR3. The CDR3 sequence: CASSLGTNYGYTF. DNA for the CDR3: TGTGCCAGCAGTTTAGGTACTAACTATGGCTACACCTTC.

This sequence joins TRBV5-4 and TRBJ2-1; tentative D call: TRBD2 (5 bases). The germline V gene encodes CDR1 SGHNT and CDR2 YYREEE (reference sequence). Trimming removed 0 bases from V and 1 base from J, with 11 bases in between. The length of the CDR3 is 16 residues. CDR3 region: CASSLGAGGSYNEQFF. CDR3 coding DNA: TGTGCCAGCAGCTTGGGTGCTGGCGGGTCCTACAATGAGCAGTTCTTC.

The gene calls are TRBV10-3 and TRBJ2-1, with 10 bases matching TRBD1. V shed 4 bases and J 8 bases; nucleotides not matched to a gene: 11. The CDR3 sequence is 16 residues long. Germline CDR1 is ENHRY and CDR2 is SYGVKD. CDR3 sequence (DNA): TGTGCCATCAGTGCTACAGGGACAGGGGTTAGCGATGAGCAGTTCTTC. Translating it yields CAISATGTGVSDEQFF.

The V gene is TRBV2, the J gene TRBJ2-5; no clear D gene. Trimming took off 3 bases at V and 3 bases at J, with 26 bases between the two ends. This CDR3 contains 19 residues. CDR1 is SNHLY, CDR2 FYNNEI, per germline. CDR3 residues: CASSEPQMRSVVLKETQYF. DNA of the CDR3: TGTGCCAGCAGTGAGCCTCAAATGCGATCGGTCGTTCTGAAAGAGACCCAGTACTTC. Complete variable domain (other parts from reference TRBV2 and TRBJ2-5): EPEVTQTPSHQVTQMGQEVILRCVPISNHLYFYWYRQILGQKVEFLVSFYNNEISEKSEIFDDQFSVERPDGSNFTLKIRSTKLEDSAMYFCASSEPQMRSVVLKETQYFGPGTRLLVL.

This clone was seen once. The chain combines TRBV5-1 with TRBJ1-2; the D gene is possibly TRBD1 (6 bases). The germline CDR1 and CDR2 sequences are SGHRS and YFSETQ. There are 13 residues in the CDR3. Trimming pared 1 base from V and 6 bases from J, leaving 10 bases between. The CDR3 region has the DNA TGCGCCAGCAGCTTGCCACAGGGCCATGGCTACACCTTC. Its protein product is CASSLPQGHGYTF.

The J gene is TRBJ1-1, the V gene TRBV19; 9 bases align to TRBD1. Germline assignment: CDR1 LNHDA and CDR2 SQIVND (reference sequence). The CDR3 runs 14 residues. J lost 5 bases, V lost 7 bases, and 8 bases had no gene match. The CDR3 nucleotides are TGTGCCAGTACCAGGGACAGGGTCGGAACTGAAGCTTTCTTT. Its translation is CASTRDRVGTEAFF.

The chain recombines TRBV2 with TRBJ1-2; D ambiguous. The CDR3 is 11 residues long. The V end was cut by 3 bases, the J end by 10 bases, with 9 bases between. Germline V gene data show CDR1 as SNHLY and CDR2 as FYNNEI. The CDR3 nucleotides read TGTGCCAGCAGTGAGGAGATTAACTACACCTTC. This gives the protein CASSEEINYTF.

The chain employs TRBV19 and TRBJ1-5; 8 bases are shared with TRBD1. The J segment lost 5 bases and the V segment lost 9 bases, leaving 6 bases of the junction unmatched. Germline CDR1 LNHDA, CDR2 SQIVND (reference sequence). The CDR3 loop spans 13 amino acids. This CDR3 is CASGTGGDQPQHF. Here the CDR3 DNA reads TGTGCCAGCGGGACAGGAGGGGATCAGCCCCAGCATTTT.

This chain connects TRBV7-9 to TRBJ1-2; unclear D gene. Germline assignment: CDR1 SEHNR and CDR2 FQNEAQ (reference sequence). The CDR3 loop spans 15 amino acids. Between the trimmed V and J ends, which lost 4 bases and 4 bases, there was a span of 16 bases. This CDR3 reads CASSYVQATSYGYTF. The CDR3 DNA reads as TGTGCCAGCAGCTACGTTCAGGCAACCTCCTATGGCTACACCTTC.

V is TRBV14 and J is TRBJ2-5, with D possibly TRBD2 on 7 matching bases. This CDR3 has 13 residues. Germline assignment: CDR1 SGHDN and CDR2 FVKESK. Trimming took 2 bases from V and 4 from J, leaving 8 bases between them. The CDR3 nucleotides read TGTGCCAGCAGCCAAAGGGGGGGAGAGACCCAGTACTTC. Its translation is CASSQRGGETQYF.

This chain connects TRBV7-2 to TRBJ2-5, with TRBD2 identical over 9 bases. This CDR3 contains 15 residues. Germline-derived CDR1 and CDR2 are SGHTA and FQGNSA. J gave up 2 bases and V 4 bases, and 5 bases lay outside the gene matches. CDR3 sequence: CASSWSSGMQETQYF. The CDR3 region has the DNA TGTGCCAGCAGCTGGTCTAGCGGGATGCAAGAGACCCAGTACTTC.

V gene TRBV6-1 combines with J gene TRBJ2-3, with TRBD2 matching 13 bases. J was trimmed by 0 bases and V by 4 bases; bases with no gene match: 10. Germline-derived CDR1 and CDR2 are MNHNS and SASEGT. This CDR3 has 19 amino acids. In nucleotides, the CDR3 is TGTGCCAGCAGTGCCCTACAATGGACTAGCGGGAGCAGCACAGATACGCAGTATTTT. Amino acids: CASSALQWTSGSSTDTQYF.

The CDR3 bases are TGCGCCAGCAGCTTGGTCCCGGGGAAAGAGACCCAGTACTTC. This gives the protein CASSLVPGKETQYF. This chain connects TRBV5-1 to TRBJ2-5; the D gene is possibly TRBD2 (5 bases). Germline lookup yields CDR1 SGHRS and CDR2 YFSETQ. There are 14 residues in the CDR3. V lost 0 bases to trimming and J lost 3 bases, with 9 bases between them.

The chain couples TRBV5-1 to TRBJ2-3; maybe TRBD1 (6 bases). Germline V gene sequence: CDR1 SGHRS, CDR2 YFSETQ. Between the trimmed V and J ends, which lost 3 bases and 2 bases, there was a span of 7 bases. CDR3 length equals 13 residues. The CDR3, as DNA: TGCGCCAGCAGCTCAGGGGACACAGATACGCAGTATTTT. Encoded protein: CASSSGDTDTQYF. Supplemented by reference TRBV5-1 and TRBJ2-3, the full variable domain reads KAGVTQTPRYLIKTRGQQVTLSCSPISGHRSVSWYQQTPGQGLQFLFEYFSETQRNKGNFPGRFSGRQFSNSRSEMNVSTLELGDSALYLCASSSGDTDTQYFGPGTRLTVL.

The table lists this clone with a few counts. The CDR3 is CASSLRGTSGSKQFF. In nucleotides, the CDR3 is TGTGCCAGCAGTTTAAGAGGGACTAGCGGTTCCAAGCAGTTCTTC. The rearrangement links TRBV27 to TRBJ2-1; 11 bases align to TRBD2. Per the germline V gene, CDR1 is MNHEY and CDR2 is SMNVEV (reference sequence). Trimming cost V 2 bases and J 11 bases; bases outside gene matches: 8. The CDR3 spans 15 residues.

The chain recombines TRBV4-2 with TRBJ2-3, with D possibly TRBD2 on 6 matching bases. V lost 1 base and J lost 5, with 19 bases in between. CDR3 length equals 17 residues. Germline assignment: CDR1 LGHNA and CDR2 YNFKEQ. For the CDR3, the DNA is TGTGCCAGCAGCCAAGTCACAGCGGGCAAGGAGGGAGATACGCAGTATTTT. Residues: CASSQVTAGKEGDTQYF.

This clone has just one count. This sample includes further DNA sequences coding for the same CDR3. V is TRBV9 and J is TRBJ1-2; D might be TRBD1 (6 bases). This CDR3 spans 14 amino acids. Germline CDR1 is SGDLS and CDR2 is YYNGEE. V was pared by 0 bases and J by 2 bases, with 8 bases between. The DNA for the CDR3 is TGTGCCAGCAGCGTAGGGCAGGGGAACTATGGCTACACCTTC. It is translated as CASSVGQGNYGYTF.

This clone was found a few times. The rearrangement links TRBV30 to TRBJ2-1; D might be TRBD2 (6 bases). Germline CDR1 is GTSNPN and CDR2 is SVGIG (reference sequence). The CDR3 sequence is 14 residues long. The V gene lost 3 bases and the J gene lost 7 bases, with 16 bases spanning the gap. The CDR3 is CAWRLGTQRNEQFF. CDR3 in DNA: TGTGCCTGGAGATTAGGGACTCAAAGGAATGAGCAGTTCTTC.